This T cell receptor beta chain was sequenced during a study of T cell responses to AZD1222 COVID-19 vaccine. The V gene's germline CDR1 is SGHAT and CDR2 FQNNGV. This CDR3 has 17 residues. After removal of 5 bases from V and 1 base from J, the junction contained 9 bases not matched to a gene. TCRdb's table, derived via immunoSEQ multiplex PCR, lists solely in-frame clones and lacks some. The sample lists about 48,000 clones, approximately 83% occurring once. Study-level findings and limits: The study found Spike-specific TCR breadth and depth rose after two AZD1222 doses. No repertoire was sampled before or during the peak T cell response, only after it.

Points on this clone: Antigen specificity is unknown.

The chain combines TRBV11-2 with TRBJ2-1, with 9 positions matching TRBD2. This receptor was identified in an adult who received the AZD1222 COVID-19 vaccine. The sequencing used peripheral blood, collected 28 days after the second AZD1222 dose. The CDR3 is CASSETLAGGSYNEQFF. The CDR3 DNA sequence: TGTGCCAGCAGCGAAACGCTGGCGGGAGGGTCCTACAATGAGCAGTTCTTC.